At least ten counts were recorded for the clone carrying this T cell receptor beta chain. Its antigen remains unidentified. This specimen comes from a study of neurological immune-mediated disorders. The cell input for sorted libraries was more than 750,000, and those cells were CD4+ or CD8+ T cells. Study results and caveats: None of the CDR3 amino acid sequences of expanded clones recurred across subjects, suggesting private repertoires in all groups. A possible signature was seen in one related-CDR3 cluster, into which phylogenetic grouping placed the repertoires of 18 of 34 multiple sclerosis patients.

CDR1 and CDR2 from the germline V gene are MNHEY and SVGAGI. The CDR3 length is 13 residues. V dropped 4 bases and J dropped 8 bases, with 9 bases sitting between them. TCRdb processed the 5' RACE reads anew with MiXCR; each CDR3 protein has one entry. The sample holds about 10,000 distinct CDR3 sequences, about 23% seen once. The clonotype originates from a middle-aged woman with multiple sclerosis. Sequencing was performed on CD8+ T cells from blood. V is TRBV6-5 and J is TRBJ1-6; D is uncertain. The chain's CDR3 is CASSWVNYSPLHF. CDR3 sequence (DNA): TGTGCCAGCAGTTGGGTTAACTATTCACCCCTCCACTTT.